This T cell receptor (beta chain) was captured by sequencing in a study of cytomegalovirus exposure and HLA in healthy donors. Study context: Earlier findings included more than 95 million unique TCR beta sequences obtained from about 179 million T cells.

Healthy bone marrow donors supplied every sample. Unmatched junction bases numbered 2, after V lost 8 bases and J lost 2 bases. The CDR3 spans 13 residues. The V gene's germline CDR1 is MNHNS and CDR2 SASEGT. The PCR used 60 Vbeta and 13 Jbeta primers. Only in-frame clones appear in the TCRdb table, and some are missing; sequencing was by immunoSEQ multiplex PCR. The sample lists 150,000 to 200,000 clones, roughly four fifths occurring once. The TCR originated in a man between 18 and 35 years old in good health and CMV-seronegative. The specimen was PBMCs. The V gene is TRBV6-1, the J gene TRBJ2-1; TRBD2 matches 8 bases. CDR3 region: CASQRGTYNEQFF. The CDR3 coding sequence is TGTGCCAGCCAGCGGGGGACCTACAATGAGCAGTTCTTC.